A single sample gave rise to the 31 T cell receptor beta chains below, sequenced in a study of shared T cell receptors in the human thymus. Libraries were prepared by immunoSEQ multiplex PCR; TCRdb keeps only in-frame clonotypes and omits some of them. Here the sample spans hundreds of thousands of clones, roughly 88% being singletons. These records were also assigned to another study, of human thymus T cells.

Sequences were obtained from thymocytes. These receptors were obtained from a boy younger than two with a congenital heart defect.

The chain recombines TRBV27 with TRBJ2-7; 7 bases are a match to TRBD2. The germline CDR1 and CDR2 sequences are MNHEY and SMNVEV (reference sequence). The CDR3 is 16 amino acids. The J segment lost 4 bases and the V segment lost 2 bases, leaving 11 bases of the junction unmatched. The CDR3 spells CASSLVLAEQSYEQYF. CDR3 coding DNA: TGTGCCAGCAGTTTAGTGCTAGCGGAGCAGTCTTACGAGCAGTACTTC.

V usage is TRBV18 and J usage is TRBJ2-1; 10 nucleotides agree with TRBD2. The CDR3 is 19 residues long. With V trimmed by 2 bases and J by 0 bases, 10 bases remained unmatched. Germline CDR1 and CDR2: KGHSH and LQKENI. DNA for the CDR3: TGTGCCAGCTCACCAAGGGTAGCGGGAGGAGAGAGCTCCTACAATGAGCAGTTCTTC. Amino acid sequence: CASSPRVAGGESSYNEQFF.

The genes are TRBV15 and TRBJ2-7; 13 bases line up with TRBD2. CDR1 LNHNV and CDR2 YYDKDF come from the germline V gene (reference sequence). The CDR3 spans 19 residues. The junction had 15 bases not matched to a gene; V was cut back by 4 bases and J by 3 bases. CDR3: CATSKRQGTSGVTVYEQYF. CDR3 nucleotides: TGTGCCACCAGCAAAAGACAGGGGACTAGCGGGGTTACGGTCTACGAGCAGTACTTC.

This chain joins TRBV30 and TRBJ2-7, with 9 positions matching TRBD2. CDR1 and CDR2 (germline): GTSNPN, SVGIG (reference sequence). V lost 5 bases and J lost 2; bases outside the gene matches: 1. The CDR3 is made up of 12 amino acids. In nucleotides, the CDR3 is TGTGCCTGGGGCGGGGGGGCCTACGAGCAGTACTTC. Protein product: CAWGGGAYEQYF.

The chain combines TRBV7-2 with TRBJ2-7, with TRBD1 as a possible D gene (6 bases). This CDR3 comprises 14 residues. Looked up from germline, CDR1 is SGHTA and CDR2 is FQGNSA. V was pared by 5 bases and J by 5 bases, with 16 bases between. In DNA, the CDR3 is TGTGCCAGCAGCCCACAGGGAAGGAGAAACGAGCAGTACTTC. Translation gives CASSPQGRRNEQYF.

This clone was observed a few times. The chain carries TRBV14 and TRBJ1-3; D uncertain. This CDR3 is 14 amino acids long. The V and J ends lost 0 bases and 2 bases respectively, with 5 bases between them. Germline values: CDR1 SGHDN, CDR2 FVKESK. The CDR3 loop reads CASSQDETGNTIYF. In DNA, the CDR3 is TGTGCCAGCAGCCAAGACGAGACTGGAAACACCATATATTTT.

Details on this clone: The sample contains more than one DNA sequence encoding this CDR3. This chain joins TRBV5-1 and TRBJ2-7, with 10 positions matching TRBD1. Trimming cost V 0 bases and J 1 base; bases outside gene matches: 1. This CDR3 comprises 15 residues. Germline loops: CDR1 SGHRS, CDR2 YFSETQ. The chain's CDR3 is CASSLAGQGSYEQYF. In nucleotides, the CDR3 is TGCGCCAGCAGCTTGGCGGGACAGGGGTCCTACGAGCAGTACTTC.

The genes are TRBV5-6 and TRBJ2-1; no clear D. This CDR3 contains 15 residues. The ends were cut back, 4 bases at V and 2 bases at J, with 13 bases in the middle. From germline, CDR1 is SGHDT and CDR2 YYEEEE. The CDR3 is CASSPTSRPYNEQFF. The CDR3 nucleotides are TGTGCCAGCAGCCCAACTTCCCGCCCCTACAATGAGCAGTTCTTC.

The CDR3 spells CASSPRRTGRYNEQFF. The CDR3 DNA reads TGTGCCAGCAGCCCCCGACGGACAGGGAGATACAATGAGCAGTTCTTC. This chain joins TRBV7-8 and TRBJ2-1; 8 nucleotides agree with TRBD1. CDR1 is SGHVS, CDR2 FQNEAQ, per germline. The CDR3 length is 16 residues. J gave up 4 bases and V 5 bases, and 10 bases lay outside the gene matches.

CDR3 coding DNA: TGTGCCAGTAGCCTGGGGCCTAGCGGGAGGGCAGCAGATACGCAGTATTTT. Protein sequence: CASSLGPSGRAADTQYF. The chain links TRBV19 to TRBJ2-3; 12 bases are shared with TRBD2. The germline CDR1 and CDR2 sequences are LNHDA and SQIVND (reference sequence). This CDR3 is built from 17 residues. V dropped 6 bases and J dropped 4; count of bases not matched to a gene: 11.

This sequence joins TRBV27 and TRBJ2-3; tentative D call: TRBD2 (6 bases). The V and J ends lost 6 bases and 1 base respectively, with 11 bases between them. The CDR3 covers 14 residues. Germline V gives CDR1 MNHEY, CDR2 SMNVEV (reference sequence). The CDR3 reads CASSRLEGTDTQYF. The CDR3 DNA reads TGTGCCAGCAGCAGACTAGAAGGCACAGATACGCAGTATTTT.

The chain has TRBV5-4 and TRBJ2-5; no clear D gene. Germline assignment: CDR1 SGHNT and CDR2 YYREEE (reference sequence). With 4 bases removed from V and 0 bases from J, the gap between germline ends came to 19 bases. The CDR3 extends over 17 amino acids. For the CDR3, the DNA is TGTGCCAGCAGCGTTGGGTCTAGAGCCCCAAACCAAGAGACCCAGTACTTC. Encoded protein: CASSVGSRAPNQETQYF.

The rearrangement links TRBV18 to TRBJ2-1; 9 bases line up with TRBD1. This CDR3 has 14 residues. The germline gives CDR1 KGHSH, CDR2 LQKENI. Trimming at V came to 5 bases and at J to 10 bases, leaving 9 bases not matched to a gene. CDR3 amino acids: CASSFPGQGGEQFF. CDR3 sequence (DNA): TGTGCCAGCTCATTCCCGGGACAGGGTGGGGAGCAGTTCTTC.

The genes are TRBV4-3 and TRBJ2-1; 8 bases match TRBD1. Germline V CDR1 and CDR2: LGHNA, YSLEER. This CDR3 spans 18 amino acids. The ends lost 4 bases at V and 0 bases at J; junction bases unmatched: 11. The CDR3 spells CASSPRTGLSSSYNEQFF. The CDR3 DNA reads TGCGCCAGCAGCCCGCGGACAGGGCTAAGTTCCTCCTACAATGAGCAGTTCTTC.

The V gene is TRBV25-1, the J gene TRBJ2-5, with 8 bases that match TRBD2. The CDR3 runs 14 residues. Germline CDR1 reads MGHDK; CDR2 reads SYGVNS. J gave up 1 base and V 5 bases, and 3 bases lay outside the gene matches. The CDR3 reads CASSTGTSQETQYF. DNA of the CDR3: TGTGCCAGCAGTACCGGGACTAGCCAAGAGACCCAGTACTTC.

V and J are TRBV2 and TRBJ2-7; 7 positions agree with TRBD2. CDR1 and CDR2 from the germline V gene are SNHLY and FYNNEI. The CDR3 sequence is 12 residues long. Germline trimming cut 4 bases from V and 3 bases from J; bases unmatched to any gene: 0. DNA of the CDR3: TGTGCCAGCAGTGGGACTAGCTACGAGCAGTACTTC. This encodes CASSGTSYEQYF.

This chain uses TRBV5-4 with TRBJ2-7, with D perhaps TRBD1 (6 bases). The CDR3 has 16 residues. The germline CDR1 and CDR2 sequences are SGHNT and YYREEE (reference sequence). Trimming removed 0 bases at V and 5 bases at J, with 18 bases between. CDR3 sequence (DNA): TGTGCCAGCAGCTTGGGGCAGGGGCTTGAAGGCCACGAGCAGTACTTC. This encodes CASSLGQGLEGHEQYF.

The rearrangement links TRBV15 to TRBJ1-1; a possible D gene is TRBD1 (5 bases). CDR1 and CDR2 from the germline V gene are LNHNV and YYDKDF (reference sequence). Trimming stripped 5 bases from V and 1 base from J, with 8 bases between. The CDR3 length is 13 residues. The CDR3 sequence is CATSSRENTEAFF. In nucleotides, the CDR3 is TGTGCCACCAGCTCCAGGGAGAACACTGAAGCTTTCTTT.

The chain is built from TRBV5-1 and TRBJ2-7; a possible D gene is TRBD2 (7 bases). V was trimmed by 4 bases and J by 5 bases, leaving 16 bases between them. This CDR3 region has 14 residues. The germline CDR1 and CDR2 sequences are SGHRS and YFSETQ. The CDR3 loop is CASSPARGGDEQYF. CDR3 nucleotide sequence: TGCGCCAGCAGCCCCGCCAGGGGAGGGGACGAGCAGTACTTC.

The chain joins TRBV30 to TRBJ2-7; TRBD2 agrees at 7 bases. The CDR3 is made up of 14 amino acids. The V and J ends lost 1 base and 5 bases, in that order; junction bases with no gene match: 8. Germline assignment: CDR1 GTSNPN and CDR2 SVGIG (reference sequence). The CDR3 spells CAWSGGGAGDEQYF. The CDR3, as DNA: TGTGCCTGGAGTGGGGGGGGAGCTGGCGACGAGCAGTACTTC.

This clone was picked up a small number of times. This chain connects TRBV11-2 to TRBJ2-7; 7 bases line up with TRBD1. Germline lookup yields CDR1 SGHAT and CDR2 FQNNGV. V shed 1 base and J 3 bases; nucleotides not matched to a gene: 6. This CDR3 contains 15 residues. The CDR3 is CASSLAGTDFYEQYF. The DNA for the CDR3 is TGTGCCAGCAGCTTAGCCGGGACAGATTTCTACGAGCAGTACTTC.

The CDR3 reads CASSYSRAQAGNEQFF. The CDR3 nucleotides read TGTGCCAGCAGTTACTCGAGGGCTCAAGCGGGGAATGAGCAGTTCTTC. V usage is TRBV6-5 and J usage is TRBJ2-1; 7 bases line up with TRBD2. Germline CDR1 is MNHEY and CDR2 is SVGAGI. CDR3 length: 16 residues. The V gene end was trimmed by 0 bases and the J gene end by 7 bases; junction bases not matched to a gene: 9.

This clone occurred once. The rearrangement links TRBV30 to TRBJ1-2; 8 positions agree with TRBD1. With V trimmed by 3 bases and J by 13 bases, 10 bases remained unmatched. The germline gives CDR1 GTSNPN, CDR2 SVGIG (reference sequence). CDR3 size: 12 residues. The CDR3 DNA reads TGTGCCTGGAGACAGGGGGGAGCCCCTTCCACCTTC. Translating gives CAWRQGGAPSTF.

This chain connects TRBV6-4 to TRBJ2-2; 12 positions match TRBD2. CDR1 and CDR2 from the germline V gene are MRHNA and SNTAGT. This CDR3 comprises 17 residues. V was pared by 2 bases and J by 6 bases, with 7 bases of the junction left unmatched. In nucleotides, the CDR3 is TGTGCCAGCAGTGACGTGACTAGCGGGAGAGGTTCCGGGGAGCTGTTTTTT. It yields the protein CASSDVTSGRGSGELFF.

The chain joins TRBV9 to TRBJ1-3; a possible D gene is TRBD1 (5 bases). V was shortened by 0 bases and J by 6 bases, with 19 bases between the two germline ends. CDR3 size: 17 residues. The germline CDR1 and CDR2 sequences are SGDLS and YYNGEE. The CDR3 here is CASSVASGIFIANTIYF. CDR3 nucleotide sequence: TGTGCCAGCAGCGTAGCTTCAGGGATCTTTATAGCAAACACCATATATTTT.

CDR3 in DNA: TGCGCCAGCAGCTCTGGAATCACGGGGGGGTACACTGAAGCTTTCTTT. It translates to CASSSGITGGYTEAFF. The chain links TRBV5-1 to TRBJ1-1, with D perhaps matching TRBD1 (5 bases). Germline loops: CDR1 SGHRS, CDR2 YFSETQ. The CDR3 consists of 16 residues. Trimming removed 3 bases from V and 3 bases from J, with 18 bases in between.

V gene TRBV5-4 combines with J gene TRBJ2-1; D unclear. Germline CDR1 is SGHNT and CDR2 is YYREEE (reference sequence). The CDR3 has 15 amino acids. The germline V and J ends were trimmed by 3 bases and 3 bases, with 13 bases remaining between them. The CDR3 region is CASSSVTDRYNEQFF. The CDR3, as DNA: TGTGCCAGCAGCTCCGTAACAGACCGCTACAATGAGCAGTTCTTC.

This clone was seen a single time. The rearrangement links TRBV4-1 to TRBJ1-3; the match to TRBD1 covers 8 bases. Germline lookup yields CDR1 MGHRA and CDR2 YSYEKL. V gave up 1 base and J gave up 0 bases; unmatched junction bases: 8. The CDR3 covers 18 residues. This CDR3 is CASSQARDRLFSGNTIYF. The CDR3 DNA reads TGCGCCAGCAGCCAAGCGAGGGACAGGCTATTCTCTGGAAACACCATATATTTT.

This rearrangement joins TRBV6-1 to TRBJ2-1; D unclear. There are 15 residues in the CDR3. Looked up from germline, CDR1 is MNHNS and CDR2 is SASEGT. Trimming left V 4 bases short and J 8 bases short, with 18 bases between. This chain's CDR3 is CASSARSGVADEQFF. Here the CDR3 DNA reads TGTGCCAGCAGTGCTAGGTCGGGTGTGGCTGATGAGCAGTTCTTC.

The chain uses TRBV27 and TRBJ1-2, with TRBD1 identical over 8 bases. The V and J ends lost 6 bases and 2 bases, in that order; junction bases with no gene match: 5. CDR1 and CDR2 from the germline V gene are MNHEY and SMNVEV (reference sequence). CDR3 length: 14 residues. The CDR3 nucleotides read TGTGCCAGCAGCGACAGGGGAGCCAACTATGGCTACACCTTC. Its translation: CASSDRGANYGYTF.

This clone was observed a single time. The genes are TRBV11-3 and TRBJ2-7; 12 bases fit TRBD2. Germline CDR1 SGHNT, CDR2 YENEEA. This CDR3 has 16 residues. V shed 5 bases and J 6 bases; nucleotides not matched to a gene: 11. The CDR3: CASSTRTSGILSEQYF. The DNA of the CDR3 is TGTGCCAGCAGCACCAGGACTAGCGGGATACTGAGCGAGCAGTACTTC.